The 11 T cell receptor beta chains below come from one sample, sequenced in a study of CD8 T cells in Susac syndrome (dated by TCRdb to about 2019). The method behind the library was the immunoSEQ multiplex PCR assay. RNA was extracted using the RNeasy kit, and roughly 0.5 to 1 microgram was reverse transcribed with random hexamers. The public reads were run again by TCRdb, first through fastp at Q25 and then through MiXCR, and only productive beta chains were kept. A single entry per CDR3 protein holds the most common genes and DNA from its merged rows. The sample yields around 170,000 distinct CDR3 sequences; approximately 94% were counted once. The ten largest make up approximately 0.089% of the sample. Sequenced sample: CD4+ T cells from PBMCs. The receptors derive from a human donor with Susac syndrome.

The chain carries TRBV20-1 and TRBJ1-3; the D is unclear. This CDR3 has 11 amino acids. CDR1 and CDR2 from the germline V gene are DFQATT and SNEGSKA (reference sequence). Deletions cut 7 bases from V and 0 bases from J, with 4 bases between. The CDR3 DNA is TGCAGTGGAGACTCTGGAAACACCATATATTTT. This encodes CSGDSGNTIYF.

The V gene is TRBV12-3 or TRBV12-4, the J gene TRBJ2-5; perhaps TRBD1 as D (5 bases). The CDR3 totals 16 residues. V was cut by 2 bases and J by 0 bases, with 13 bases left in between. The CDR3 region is CASSLRWGANQETQYF. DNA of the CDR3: TGTGCCAGCAGTTTACGGTGGGGCGCAAACCAAGAGACCCAGTACTTC.

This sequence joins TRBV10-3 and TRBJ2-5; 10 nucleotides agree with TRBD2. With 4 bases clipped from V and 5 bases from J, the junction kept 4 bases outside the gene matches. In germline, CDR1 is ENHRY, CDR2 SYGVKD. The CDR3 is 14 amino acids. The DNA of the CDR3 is TGTGCCATCAGTGGGACTAGCGGACTGGAGACCCAGTACTTC. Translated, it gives CAISGTSGLETQYF.

CDR3: CASRRQSYEQYF. In nucleotides, the CDR3 is TGTGCCAGCAGGCGACAGTCCTACGAGCAGTACTTC. The chain uses TRBV2 and TRBJ2-7, with D possibly TRBD1 on 5 matching bases. CDR1 and CDR2 from the germline V gene are SNHLY and FYNNEI. This CDR3 has 12 amino acids. V was clipped by 6 bases and J by 1 base, with 7 bases between them.

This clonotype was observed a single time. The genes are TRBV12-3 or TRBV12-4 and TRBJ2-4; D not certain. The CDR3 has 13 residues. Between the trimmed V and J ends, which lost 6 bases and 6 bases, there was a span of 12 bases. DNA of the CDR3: TGTGCCAGCAGGGAACCACTAACAAACATTCAGTACTTC. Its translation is CASREPLTNIQYF.

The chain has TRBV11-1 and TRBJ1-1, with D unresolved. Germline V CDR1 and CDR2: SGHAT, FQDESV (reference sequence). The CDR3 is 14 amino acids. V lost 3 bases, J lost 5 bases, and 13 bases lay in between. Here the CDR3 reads CASSFDGGLTEAFF. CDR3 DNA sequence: TGTGCCAGCAGCTTCGACGGAGGGTTAACTGAAGCTTTCTTT.

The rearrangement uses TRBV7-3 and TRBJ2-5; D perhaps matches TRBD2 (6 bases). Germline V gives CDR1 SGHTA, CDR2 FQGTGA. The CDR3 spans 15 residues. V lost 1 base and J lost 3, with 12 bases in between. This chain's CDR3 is CASSLSAGREETQYF. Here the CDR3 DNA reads TGTGCCAGCAGCTTAAGTGCGGGAAGGGAAGAGACCCAGTACTTC.

The CDR3 loop reads CSLRQANNEKLFF. The CDR3 DNA reads TGCAGCCTTCGACAGGCTAATAATGAAAAACTGTTTTTT. The rearrangement joins TRBV29-1 to TRBJ1-4; tentatively, D is TRBD1 (6 bases). The germline CDR1 and CDR2 sequences are SQVTM and ANQGSEA. The CDR3 totals 13 residues. Trimming pared 8 bases from V and 4 bases from J, leaving 14 bases between.

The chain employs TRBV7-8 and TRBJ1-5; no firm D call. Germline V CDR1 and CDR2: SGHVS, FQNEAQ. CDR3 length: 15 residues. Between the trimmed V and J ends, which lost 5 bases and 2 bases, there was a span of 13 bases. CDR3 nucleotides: TGTGCCAGCAGCCGTAGCGGGGTAGGCAATCAGCCCCAGCATTTT. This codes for CASSRSGVGNQPQHF.

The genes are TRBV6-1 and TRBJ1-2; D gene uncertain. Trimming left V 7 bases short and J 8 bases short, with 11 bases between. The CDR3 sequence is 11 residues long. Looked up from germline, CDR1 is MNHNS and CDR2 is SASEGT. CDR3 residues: CASIMEGGYTF. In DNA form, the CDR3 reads TGTGCCAGCATTATGGAGGGCGGCTACACCTTC.

The CDR3 DNA reads as TGTGCCAGCAGCACCCAAGGAGCTCAAGAGACCCAGTACTTC. This translates into CASSTQGAQETQYF. The gene calls are TRBV7-2 and TRBJ2-5; D gene unclear. V was trimmed by 5 bases and J by 2 bases, leaving 12 bases between them. This CDR3 is 14 amino acids long. Germline CDR1 reads SGHTA; CDR2 reads FQGNSA.